The present entry profiles one TCR beta chain with its context. Some clones are missing from TCRdb's copy, which holds only in-frame ones; the method was immunoSEQ multiplex PCR. This table holds hundreds of thousands of clones, 70% found once. These data originate in a study of cytotoxic CD8 clonotypes in ibrutinib-treated CLL. Overall study: Response was recorded as partial in approximately 24 patients and complete in 2; at median approximately 65 months, approximately 14 remained remitted and about twelve had progressed.

Germline-derived CDR1 and CDR2 are MGHRA and YSYEKL. J was trimmed by 2 bases and V by 0 bases; bases with no gene match: 7. CDR3 length equals 17 residues. This receptor was taken from a human donor with chronic lymphocytic leukemia. This specimen consisted of PBMCs, obtained after 24 months of ibrutinib treatment. The rearrangement joins TRBV4-1 to TRBJ1-3; 7 bases align to TRBD1. The CDR3 DNA reads as TGCGCCAGCAGCCAAGATATGAGGCAGGGGGCTGGAAACACCATATATTTT. It specifies CASSQDMRQGAGNTIYF.